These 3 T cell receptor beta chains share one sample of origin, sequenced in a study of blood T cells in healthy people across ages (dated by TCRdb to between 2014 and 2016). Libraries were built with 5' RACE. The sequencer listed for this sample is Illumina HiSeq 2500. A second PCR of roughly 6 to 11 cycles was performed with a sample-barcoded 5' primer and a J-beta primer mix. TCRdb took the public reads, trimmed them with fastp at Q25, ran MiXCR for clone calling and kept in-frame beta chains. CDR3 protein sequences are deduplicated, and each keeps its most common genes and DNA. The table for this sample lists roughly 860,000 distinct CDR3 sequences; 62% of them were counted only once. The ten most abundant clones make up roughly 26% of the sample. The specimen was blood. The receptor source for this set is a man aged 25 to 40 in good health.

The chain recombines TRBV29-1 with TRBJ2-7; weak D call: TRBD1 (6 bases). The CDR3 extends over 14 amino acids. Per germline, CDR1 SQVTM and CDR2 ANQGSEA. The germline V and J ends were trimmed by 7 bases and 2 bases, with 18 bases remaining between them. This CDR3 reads CSAESRTDPYEQYF. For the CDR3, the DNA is TGCAGCGCCGAATCTAGGACAGACCCCTACGAGCAGTACTTC.

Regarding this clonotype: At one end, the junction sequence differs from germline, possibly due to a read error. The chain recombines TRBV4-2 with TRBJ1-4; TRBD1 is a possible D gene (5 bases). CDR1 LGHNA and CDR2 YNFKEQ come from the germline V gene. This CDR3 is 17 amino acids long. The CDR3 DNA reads TGTGCCAGCAGCCAAGAAAAGAGCAGGGCAACTAATCAAAAACTGTTTTTT. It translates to CASSQEKSRATNQKLFF.

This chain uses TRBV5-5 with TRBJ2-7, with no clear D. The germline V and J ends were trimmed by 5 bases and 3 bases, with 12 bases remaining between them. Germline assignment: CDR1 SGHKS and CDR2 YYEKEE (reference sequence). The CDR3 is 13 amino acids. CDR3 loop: CASSFTVYYEQYF. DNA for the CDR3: TGTGCCAGCAGTTTTACAGTCTACTACGAGCAGTACTTC.